This T cell receptor beta chain came from a study of cytomegalovirus exposure and HLA in healthy donors. Whole-study context: For the roughly 400 genotyped donors, 75% to 90% fell within the Caucasian-associated ancestry cluster.

V gave up 7 bases and J gave up 5 bases; unmatched junction bases: 6. CDR3 size: 13 residues. Per germline, CDR1 SGHRS and CDR2 YFSETQ. In the case of this clone: As yet, its antigen is unknown.

Notes on the study in general: Later analysis associated a missense DCLRE1C variant with TCR beta V- and J-gene trimming.

The PCR made use of 60 Vbeta and 13 Jbeta primers. TCRdb's table, derived via immunoSEQ multiplex PCR, lists solely in-frame clones and lacks some. The data hold roughly 200,000 clones, with roughly 79% observed a single time. The sample consisted of PBMCs. This chain connects TRBV5-1 to TRBJ1-2; 9 nucleotides match TRBD1. The sequence was obtained from a man younger than 45 in good health and CMV-seronegative. For the CDR3, the DNA is TGCGCCAGCTCGTACGGGACAGGGTATGGCTACACCTTC. It codes for CASSYGTGYGYTF.